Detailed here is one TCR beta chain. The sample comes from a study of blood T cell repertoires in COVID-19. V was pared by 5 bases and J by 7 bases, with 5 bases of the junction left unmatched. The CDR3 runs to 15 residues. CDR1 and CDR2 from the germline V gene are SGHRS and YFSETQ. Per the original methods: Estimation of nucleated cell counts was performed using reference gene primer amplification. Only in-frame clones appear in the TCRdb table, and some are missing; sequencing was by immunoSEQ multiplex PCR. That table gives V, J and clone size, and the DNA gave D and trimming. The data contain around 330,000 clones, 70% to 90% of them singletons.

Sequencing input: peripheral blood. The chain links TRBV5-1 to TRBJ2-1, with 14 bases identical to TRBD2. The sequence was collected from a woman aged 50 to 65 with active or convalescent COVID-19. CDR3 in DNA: TGCGCCAGCAGTGAGACTAGCGGGGGGGCGAATGAGCAGTTCTTC. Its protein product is CASSETSGGANEQFF.